This T cell receptor (beta chain) is from a study of radiation and T cells in renal cell carcinoma. Assay used: immunoSEQ multiplex PCR; TCRdb lists only in-frame clones, some missing. The sample shows around 160,000 clones, roughly 90% of them seen only once. Time point given: baseline pretreatment blood. Treatment defined: 15 Gy SBRT to primary tumor, nephrectomy 4 weeks later. V lost 8 bases to trimming and J lost 4 bases, with 17 bases between them. This CDR3 has 14 amino acids. Germline CDR1 and CDR2: KGHSH and LQKENI. The rearrangement joins TRBV18 to TRBJ1-1; D possibly corresponds to TRBD1 (5 bases). This TCR was recovered from a woman aged 70-85 years with renal cell carcinoma. The material sequenced was blood, taken from a patient whose treatment included radiotherapy and nephrectomy. CDR3 loop: CASTKVMGGTEAFF. The CDR3 DNA reads TGTGCCAGCACCAAAGTCATGGGGGGCACTGAAGCTTTCTTT.